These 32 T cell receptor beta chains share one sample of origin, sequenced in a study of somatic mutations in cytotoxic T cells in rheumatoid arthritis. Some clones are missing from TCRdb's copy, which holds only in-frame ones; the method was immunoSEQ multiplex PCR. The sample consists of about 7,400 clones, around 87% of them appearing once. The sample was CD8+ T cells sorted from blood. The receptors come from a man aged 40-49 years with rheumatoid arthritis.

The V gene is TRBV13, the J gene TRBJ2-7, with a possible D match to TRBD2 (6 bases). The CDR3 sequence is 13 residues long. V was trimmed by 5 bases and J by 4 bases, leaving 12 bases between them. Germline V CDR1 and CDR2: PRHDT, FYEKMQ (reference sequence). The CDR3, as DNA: TGTGCCAGCAGCATCGGACTACAGTACGAGCAGTACTTC. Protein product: CASSIGLQYEQYF.

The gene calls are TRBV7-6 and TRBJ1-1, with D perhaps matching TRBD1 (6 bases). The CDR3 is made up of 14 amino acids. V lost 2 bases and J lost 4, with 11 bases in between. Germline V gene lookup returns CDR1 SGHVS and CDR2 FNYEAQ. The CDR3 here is CASSLQDRPTEAFF. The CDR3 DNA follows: TGTGCCAGCAGCTTACAGGACAGACCCACTGAAGCTTTCTTT.

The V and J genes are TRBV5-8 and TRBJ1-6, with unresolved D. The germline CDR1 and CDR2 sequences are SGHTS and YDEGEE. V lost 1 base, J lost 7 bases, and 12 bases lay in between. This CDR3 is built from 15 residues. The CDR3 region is CASSLTSLTNSPLHF. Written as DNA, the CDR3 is TGTGCCAGCAGCTTGACATCTCTCACGAATTCACCCCTCCACTTT.

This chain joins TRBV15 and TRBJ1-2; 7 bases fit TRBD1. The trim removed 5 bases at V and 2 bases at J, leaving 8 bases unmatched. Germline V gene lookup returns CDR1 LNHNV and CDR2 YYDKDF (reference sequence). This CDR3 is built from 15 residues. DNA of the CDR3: TGTGCCACCAGCGGCAGACAGGGAGTAAACTATGGCTACACCTTC. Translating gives CATSGRQGVNYGYTF.

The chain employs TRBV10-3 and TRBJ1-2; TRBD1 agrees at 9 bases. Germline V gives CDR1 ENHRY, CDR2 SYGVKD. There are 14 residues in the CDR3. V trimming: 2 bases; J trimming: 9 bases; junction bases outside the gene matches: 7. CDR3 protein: CAISEPDRGRSYTF. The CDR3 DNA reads TGTGCCATCAGTGAGCCGGACAGGGGTCGGAGCTACACCTTC.

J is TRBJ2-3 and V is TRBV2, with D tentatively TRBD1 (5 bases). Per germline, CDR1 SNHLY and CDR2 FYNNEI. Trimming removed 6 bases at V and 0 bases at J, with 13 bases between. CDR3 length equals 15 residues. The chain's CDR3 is CASSPPQGSTDTQYF. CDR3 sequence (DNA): TGTGCCAGCAGCCCCCCCCAGGGCAGCACAGATACGCAGTATTTT.

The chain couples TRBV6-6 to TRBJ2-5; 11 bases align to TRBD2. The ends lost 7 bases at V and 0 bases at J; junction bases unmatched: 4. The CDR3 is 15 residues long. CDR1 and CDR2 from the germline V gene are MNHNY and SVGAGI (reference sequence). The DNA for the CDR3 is TGTGCCAGCAATCCGACTAGCGGGGACCAAGAGACCCAGTACTTC. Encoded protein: CASNPTSGDQETQYF.

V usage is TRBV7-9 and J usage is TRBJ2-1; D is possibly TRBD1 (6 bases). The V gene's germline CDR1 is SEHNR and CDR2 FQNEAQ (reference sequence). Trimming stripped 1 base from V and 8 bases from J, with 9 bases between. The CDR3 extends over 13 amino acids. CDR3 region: CASSLETGDEQFF. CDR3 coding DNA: TGTGCCAGCAGCTTAGAGACAGGAGATGAGCAGTTCTTC.

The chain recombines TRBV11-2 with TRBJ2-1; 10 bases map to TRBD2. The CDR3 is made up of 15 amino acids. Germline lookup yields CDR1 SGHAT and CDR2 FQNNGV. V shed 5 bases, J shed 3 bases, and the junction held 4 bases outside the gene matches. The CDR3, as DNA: TGTGCCAGCAGCCCTAGCGGGGGCCACTACAATGAGCAGTTCTTC. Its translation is CASSPSGGHYNEQFF.

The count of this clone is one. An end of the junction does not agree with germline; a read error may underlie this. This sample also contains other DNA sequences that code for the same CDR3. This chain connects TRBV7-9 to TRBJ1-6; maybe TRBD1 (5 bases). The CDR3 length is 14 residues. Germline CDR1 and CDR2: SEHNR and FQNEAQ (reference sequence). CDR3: CASSGGVDNSPLHF. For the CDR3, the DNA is TGTGCCAGCAGCGGGGGGGTGGATAATTCCCCCCTCCACTTT.

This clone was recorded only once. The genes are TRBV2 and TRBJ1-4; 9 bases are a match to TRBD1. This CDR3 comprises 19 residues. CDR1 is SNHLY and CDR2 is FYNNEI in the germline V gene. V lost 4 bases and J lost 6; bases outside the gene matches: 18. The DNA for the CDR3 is TGTGCCAGCAGTGCGCCCCAGACAGGGGGGGGGATCATCGATGAAAAACTGTTTTTT. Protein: CASSAPQTGGGIIDEKLFF.

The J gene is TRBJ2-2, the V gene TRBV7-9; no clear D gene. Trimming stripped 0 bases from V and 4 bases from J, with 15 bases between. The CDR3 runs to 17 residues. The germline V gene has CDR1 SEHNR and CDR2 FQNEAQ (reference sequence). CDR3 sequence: CASSLAVGLLTTGELFF. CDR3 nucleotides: TGTGCCAGCAGCTTAGCGGTGGGCCTTCTAACCACCGGGGAGCTGTTTTTT.

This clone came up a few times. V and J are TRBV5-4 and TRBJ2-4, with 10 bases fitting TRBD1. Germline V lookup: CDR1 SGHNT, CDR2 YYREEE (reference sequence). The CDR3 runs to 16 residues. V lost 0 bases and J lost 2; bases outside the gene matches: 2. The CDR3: CASSLGTGGTKNIQYF. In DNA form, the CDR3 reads TGTGCCAGCAGCTTGGGGACAGGGGGGACCAAAAACATTCAGTACTTC.

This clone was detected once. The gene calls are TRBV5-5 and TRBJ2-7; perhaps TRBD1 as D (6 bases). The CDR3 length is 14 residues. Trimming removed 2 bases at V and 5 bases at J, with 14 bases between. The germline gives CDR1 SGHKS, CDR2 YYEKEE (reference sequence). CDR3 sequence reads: CASSFWAGANEQYV. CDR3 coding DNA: TGTGCCAGCAGCTTCTGGGCAGGGGCGAACGAGCAGTACGTC.

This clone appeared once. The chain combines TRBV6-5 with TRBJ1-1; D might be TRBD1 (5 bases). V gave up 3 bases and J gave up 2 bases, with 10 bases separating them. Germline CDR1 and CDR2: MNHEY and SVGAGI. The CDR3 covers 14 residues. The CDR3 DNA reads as TGTGCCAGCAGTTATTCGACAGTTAACACTGAAGCTTTCTTT. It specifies CASSYSTVNTEAFF.

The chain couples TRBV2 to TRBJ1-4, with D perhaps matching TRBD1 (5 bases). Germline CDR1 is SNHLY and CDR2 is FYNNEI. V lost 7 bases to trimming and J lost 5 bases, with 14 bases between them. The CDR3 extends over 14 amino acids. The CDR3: CASTLGGANEKLFF. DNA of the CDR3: TGTGCCAGCACCTTAGGAGGGGCCAATGAAAAACTGTTTTTT.

The chain's CDR3 is CASSHDRDKNTEAFF. CDR3 bases: TGTGCCAGCAGCCACGACAGGGATAAGAACACTGAAGCTTTCTTT. The rearrangement links TRBV13 to TRBJ1-1; 7 nucleotides align to TRBD1. This CDR3 has 15 residues. The J segment lost 1 base and the V segment lost 5 bases, leaving 7 bases of the junction unmatched. The germline V gene has CDR1 PRHDT and CDR2 FYEKMQ (reference sequence).

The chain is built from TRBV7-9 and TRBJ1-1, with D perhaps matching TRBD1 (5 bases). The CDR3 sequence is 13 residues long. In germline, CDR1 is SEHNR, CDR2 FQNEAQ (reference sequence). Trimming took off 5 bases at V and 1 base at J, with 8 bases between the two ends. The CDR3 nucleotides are TGTGCCAGCAGCAAGACAGAGAACACTGAAGCTTTCTTT. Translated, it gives CASSKTENTEAFF.

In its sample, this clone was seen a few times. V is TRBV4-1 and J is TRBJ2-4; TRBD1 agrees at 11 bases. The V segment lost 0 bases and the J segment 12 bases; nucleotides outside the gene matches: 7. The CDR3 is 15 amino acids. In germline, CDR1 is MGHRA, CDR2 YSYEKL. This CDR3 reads CASSQDRGQGGTQYF. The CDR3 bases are TGCGCCAGCAGCCAAGATCGGGGACAGGGGGGAACTCAGTACTTC.

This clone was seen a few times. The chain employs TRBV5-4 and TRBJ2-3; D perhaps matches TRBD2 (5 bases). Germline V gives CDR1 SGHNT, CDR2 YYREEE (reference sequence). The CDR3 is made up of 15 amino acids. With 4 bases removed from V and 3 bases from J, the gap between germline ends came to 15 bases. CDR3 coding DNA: TGTGCCAGCAGCAACCGGGAAATGGGGACAGATACGCAGTATTTT. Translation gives CASSNREMGTDTQYF.

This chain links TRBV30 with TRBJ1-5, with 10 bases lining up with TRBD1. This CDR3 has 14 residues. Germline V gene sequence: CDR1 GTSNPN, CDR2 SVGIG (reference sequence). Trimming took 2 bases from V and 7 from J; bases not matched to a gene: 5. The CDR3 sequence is CAWSPGQGGQPQHF. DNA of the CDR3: TGTGCCTGGAGTCCCGGACAGGGGGGGCAGCCCCAGCATTTT.

The CDR3 loop is CASSQRLGGPDTDTQYF. In DNA form, the CDR3 reads TGTGCCAGCAGTCAAAGACTAGGCGGGCCTGATACAGATACGCAGTATTTT. The gene calls are TRBV7-8 and TRBJ2-3; possible D gene TRBD2, 6 bases. Deletions cut 6 bases from V and 3 bases from J, with 22 bases between. From germline, CDR1 is SGHVS and CDR2 FQNEAQ. CDR3 length: 17 residues.

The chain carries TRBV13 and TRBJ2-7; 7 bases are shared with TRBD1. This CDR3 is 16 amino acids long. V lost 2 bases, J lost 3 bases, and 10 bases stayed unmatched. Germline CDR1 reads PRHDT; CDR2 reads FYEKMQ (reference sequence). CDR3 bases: TGTGCCAGCAGCTTAACCATCGCGGACAGGAACTACGAGCAGTACTTC. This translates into CASSLTIADRNYEQYF.

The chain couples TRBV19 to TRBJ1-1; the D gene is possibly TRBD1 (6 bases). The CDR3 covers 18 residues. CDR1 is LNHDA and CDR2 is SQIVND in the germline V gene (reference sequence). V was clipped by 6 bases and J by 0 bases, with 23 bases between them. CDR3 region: CASSPNLQPRDMNTEAFF. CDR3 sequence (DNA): TGTGCCAGTAGCCCTAATCTCCAGCCCAGGGACATGAACACTGAAGCTTTCTTT. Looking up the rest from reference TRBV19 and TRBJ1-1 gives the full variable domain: DGGITQSPKYLFRKEGQNVTLSCEQNLNHDAMYWYRQDPGQGLRLIYYSQIVNDFQKGDIAEGYSVSREKKESFPLTVTSAQKNPTAFYLCASSPNLQPRDMNTEAFFGQGTRLTVV.

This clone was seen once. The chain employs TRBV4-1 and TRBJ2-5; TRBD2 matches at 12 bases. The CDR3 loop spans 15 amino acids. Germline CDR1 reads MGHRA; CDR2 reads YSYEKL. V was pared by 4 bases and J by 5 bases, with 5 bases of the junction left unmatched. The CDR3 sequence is CASSLLAGGPETQYF. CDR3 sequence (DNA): TGCGCCAGCAGCCTTCTAGCGGGGGGGCCTGAGACCCAGTACTTC.

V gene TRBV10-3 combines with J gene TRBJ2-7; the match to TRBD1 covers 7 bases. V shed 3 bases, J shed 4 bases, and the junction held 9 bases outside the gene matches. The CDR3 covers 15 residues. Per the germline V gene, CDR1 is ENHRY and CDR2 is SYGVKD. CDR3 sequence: CAISDEGANGYEQYF. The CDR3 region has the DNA TGTGCCATCAGTGACGAGGGGGCAAATGGGTACGAGCAGTACTTC.

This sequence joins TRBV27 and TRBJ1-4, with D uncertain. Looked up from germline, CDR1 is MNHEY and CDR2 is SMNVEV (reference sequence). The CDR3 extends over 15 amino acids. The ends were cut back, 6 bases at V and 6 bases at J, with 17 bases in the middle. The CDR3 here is CASSHGSGMDEKLFF. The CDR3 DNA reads TGTGCCAGCAGCCATGGTTCGGGAATGGATGAAAAACTGTTTTTT.

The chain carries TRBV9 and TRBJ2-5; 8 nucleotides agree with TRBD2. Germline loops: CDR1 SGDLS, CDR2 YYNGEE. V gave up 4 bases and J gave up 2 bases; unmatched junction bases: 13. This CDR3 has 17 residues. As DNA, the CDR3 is TGTGCCAGCAGCTTCCCAGGGGCGGGGGGAGAACAAGAGACCCAGTACTTC. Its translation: CASSFPGAGGEQETQYF.

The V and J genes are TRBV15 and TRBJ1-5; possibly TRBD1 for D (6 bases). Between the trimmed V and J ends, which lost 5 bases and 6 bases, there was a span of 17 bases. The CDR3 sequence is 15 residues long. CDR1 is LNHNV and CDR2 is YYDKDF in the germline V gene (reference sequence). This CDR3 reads CATSSGATRGQPQHF. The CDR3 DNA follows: TGTGCCACCAGCTCTGGTGCTACCAGGGGTCAGCCCCAGCATTTT.

The CDR3 DNA is TGTGCCAGCAGTTGGACCGCCGGGACAGAGAATTCACCCCTCCACTTT. Translated: CASSWTAGTENSPLHF. J is TRBJ1-6 and V is TRBV6-5; 7 bases align to TRBD1. Germline loops: CDR1 MNHEY, CDR2 SVGAGI. There are 16 residues in the CDR3. After removal of 4 bases from V and 7 bases from J, the junction contained 10 bases not matched to a gene.

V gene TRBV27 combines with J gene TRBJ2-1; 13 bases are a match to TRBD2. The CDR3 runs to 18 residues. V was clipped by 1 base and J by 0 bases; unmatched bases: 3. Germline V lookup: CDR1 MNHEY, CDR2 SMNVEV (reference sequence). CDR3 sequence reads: CASSLYRTSGSSYNEQFF. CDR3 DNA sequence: TGTGCCAGCAGTTTATATCGGACTAGCGGGAGCTCCTACAATGAGCAGTTCTTC.

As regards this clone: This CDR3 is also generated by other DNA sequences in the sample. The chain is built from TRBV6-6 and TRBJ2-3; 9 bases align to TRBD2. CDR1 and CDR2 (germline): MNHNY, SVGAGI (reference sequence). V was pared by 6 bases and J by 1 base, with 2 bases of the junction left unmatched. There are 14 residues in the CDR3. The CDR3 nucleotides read TGTGCCAGCAGCTTAGCGGGGGGCACAGATACGCAGTATTTT. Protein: CASSLAGGTDTQYF.